Listed below are T cell receptor beta chains from one sample, sequenced in a study of identical twins. Via MiXCR, TCRdb re-called the 5' RACE reads, giving one row per CDR3 protein. The sample comprises approximately 490,000 distinct CDR3 sequences, around 22% of which are singletons, and 0.48% rests with the top ten. Another study also made use of these data, one on yellow fever vaccine responses in identical twins.

The sequenced material came from CD4+ T cells sorted from blood. The receptors derive from a woman aged 18 to 35 in good health. CDR3s include the opening cysteine and the closing phenylalanine or tryptophan. The order of the fields is J gene, clone size, V gene, CDR3 protein. Clone size appears in some rows only: once, few, many, or a class for an expanded clone.

J gene: TRBJ2-7
clone size: .
V gene: TRBV10-3
CDR3 protein: CAISDYRVRTYEQYF

J gene: TRBJ2-3
clone size: .
V gene: TRBV7-9
CDR3 protein: CASSLTGQALPTQYF

J gene: TRBJ2-1
clone size: .
V gene: TRBV6-1
CDR3 protein: CASSRRSGRYNEQFF

J gene: TRBJ2-1
clone size: few
V gene: TRBV24-1
CDR3 protein: CATSDVSGSANEQFF

J gene: TRBJ2-1
clone size: many
V gene: TRBV3-1
CDR3 protein: CASSQMALARSSNEQFF

J gene: TRBJ2-1
clone size: .
V gene: TRBV2
CDR3 protein: CASTRPPGLAANEQFF

J gene: TRBJ2-1
clone size: .
V gene: TRBV20-1
CDR3 protein: CSARDLGVNNEQFF

J gene: TRBJ2-1
clone size: .
V gene: TRBV20-1
CDR3 protein: CSARDPGGLAGVKSYNEQFF

J gene: TRBJ2-5
clone size: .
V gene: TRBV2
CDR3 protein: CASSEGGRAETQYF

J gene: TRBJ2-1
clone size: .
V gene: TRBV24-1
CDR3 protein: CATSPTSGPYNEQFF

J gene: TRBJ1-5
clone size: few
V gene: TRBV5-1
CDR3 protein: CASSWGTGGLQPQHF

J gene: TRBJ2-1
clone size: few
V gene: TRBV27
CDR3 protein: CASSLATHSYNEQFF

J gene: TRBJ2-1
clone size: few
V gene: TRBV5-5
CDR3 protein: CASSPIERERYNEQFF

J gene: TRBJ1-1
clone size: few
V gene: TRBV11-3
CDR3 protein: CASSSSAGADTEAFF

J gene: TRBJ2-4
clone size: few
V gene: TRBV7-2
CDR3 protein: CASSPGQVEAKNIQYF

J gene: TRBJ2-1
clone size: few
V gene: TRBV2
CDR3 protein: CASIDGLAGDNEQFF

J gene: TRBJ1-3
clone size: .
V gene: TRBV20-1
CDR3 protein: CSASSSGNTIYF

J gene: TRBJ1-1
clone size: .
V gene: TRBV5-1
CDR3 protein: CASSLRTMNTEAFF

J gene: TRBJ2-2
clone size: few
V gene: TRBV3-1
CDR3 protein: CASKGGPGELFF

J gene: TRBJ2-4
clone size: few
V gene: TRBV11-2
CDR3 protein: CASSSLALTLAKNIQYF

J gene: TRBJ2-6
clone size: .
V gene: TRBV7-9
CDR3 protein: CASSFHKSGANVLTF

J gene: TRBJ2-1
clone size: few
V gene: TRBV29-1
CDR3 protein: CSVRLAVANEQFF

J gene: TRBJ2-3
clone size: few
V gene: TRBV3-1
CDR3 protein: CASSQKIWVTDTQYF

J gene: TRBJ2-7
clone size: .
V gene: TRBV28
CDR3 protein: CASSAAGTSGRGEQYF

J gene: TRBJ2-1
clone size: few
V gene: TRBV12-3/TRBV12-4
CDR3 protein: CASSLWLANEQFF